One sample yielded the 28 T cell receptor beta chains listed below, sequenced in a study of blood T cell repertoires in COVID-19. Using immunoSEQ multiplex PCR, the repertoire was profiled, and TCRdb retains in-frame clones only, with some absent. The repertoire has some 150,000 clones, roughly 82% of them found once; the top ten carry roughly 7.9%. Material for sequencing was peripheral blood. Every receptor here comes from a woman aged 50 to 60 in a cohort sampled during active or convalescent COVID-19.

The chain couples TRBV9 to TRBJ1-3; D unresolved. Per germline, CDR1 SGDLS and CDR2 YYNGEE. This CDR3 comprises 16 residues. Trimming left V 6 bases short and J 4 bases short, with 20 bases between. CDR3 region: CASTSGGQPGGNTIYF. The CDR3, as DNA: TGTGCCAGCACCTCAGGAGGGCAGCCCGGAGGAAACACCATATATTTT.

The chain uses TRBV15 and TRBJ1-5; no clear D gene. CDR3 length: 14 residues. The germline V gene has CDR1 LNHNV and CDR2 YYDKDF (reference sequence). Trimming cost V 0 bases and J 6 bases, with 9 bases left between them. CDR3 residues: CATSRDEPGQPQHF. Written as DNA, the CDR3 is TGTGCCACCAGCAGAGATGAACCGGGTCAGCCCCAGCATTTT.

CDR3 bases: TGTGCCAGCAGCTTGGGCCAGGGGGCCACTGAAGCTTTCTTT. Amino acids: CASSLGQGATEAFF. The V call is TRBV5-5, the J call TRBJ1-1, with 8 bases matching TRBD1. The length of the CDR3 is 14 residues. Losses at the gene ends were 0 bases for V and 4 bases for J; bases not matched to a gene: 2. The V gene's germline CDR1 is SGHKS and CDR2 YYEKEE (reference sequence).

The rearrangement links TRBV5-1 to TRBJ1-1, with D tentatively TRBD1 (5 bases). The V gene lost 0 bases and the J gene lost 1 base, with 7 bases spanning the gap. Germline values: CDR1 SGHRS, CDR2 YFSETQ. The CDR3 has 14 residues. CDR3: CASSLGGANTEAFF. The CDR3 DNA sequence: TGCGCCAGCAGCTTGGGTGGGGCGAACACTGAAGCTTTCTTT.

This chain joins TRBV12-3 or TRBV12-4 and TRBJ2-3; no firm D call. CDR3 size: 12 residues. The V end was cut by 5 bases, the J end by 6 bases, with 9 bases between. DNA of the CDR3: TGTGCCAGCAGTCCCACTCGCGATACGCAGTATTTT. Protein product: CASSPTRDTQYF.

V usage is TRBV4-1 and J usage is TRBJ2-6; 9 positions agree with TRBD1. Unmatched junction bases numbered 1, after V lost 1 base and J lost 0 bases. There are 17 residues in the CDR3. Germline assignment: CDR1 MGHRA and CDR2 YSYEKL. CDR3 sequence: CASSQGDRASGANVLTF. In DNA, the CDR3 is TGCGCCAGCAGCCAAGGGGACAGGGCCTCTGGGGCCAACGTCCTGACTTTC.

This chain links TRBV19 with TRBJ2-1, with D perhaps TRBD2 (7 bases). Germline CDR1 reads LNHDA; CDR2 reads SQIVND (reference sequence). This CDR3 has 12 amino acids. Trimming removed 6 bases from V and 13 bases from J, with 16 bases in between. This CDR3 reads CASSSGGQSQFF. CDR3 DNA: TGTGCCAGTAGCTCCGGGGGGCAATCCCAGTTCTTC. Filled out from reference TRBV19 and TRBJ2-1, the complete variable domain reads DGGITQSPKYLFRKEGQNVTLSCEQNLNHDAMYWYRQDPGQGLRLIYYSQIVNDFQKGDIAEGYSVSREKKESFPLTVTSAQKNPTAFYLCASSSGGQSQFFGPGTRLTVL.

V and J are TRBV7-9 and TRBJ1-1; D is unresolved. V was shortened by 6 bases and J by 4 bases, with 6 bases between the two germline ends. The germline gives CDR1 SEHNR, CDR2 FQNEAQ (reference sequence). This CDR3 is built from 11 residues. The CDR3 DNA sequence: TGTGCCAGCAGTCCCGTCACTGAAGCTTTCTTT. Its protein is CASSPVTEAFF.

The genes are TRBV6-5 and TRBJ1-2; maybe TRBD1 (6 bases). The CDR3 runs to 14 residues. The V and J ends lost 7 bases and 8 bases respectively, with 20 bases between them. Germline-derived CDR1 and CDR2 are MNHEY and SVGAGI. DNA for the CDR3: TGTGCCAGCACGAGAGGGGGGGTTGCGGAGGGCTACACCTTC. Residues: CASTRGGVAEGYTF.

V gene TRBV12-3 or TRBV12-4 combines with J gene TRBJ1-2; D is unresolved. CDR3 length equals 13 residues. V shed 5 bases and J shed 0 bases, with 7 bases lying between them. Here the CDR3 DNA reads TGTGCCAGCAGTACCGAGGCTAACTATGGCTACACCTTC. Residues: CASSTEANYGYTF.

The CDR3 reads CAWIQGAYNSPLHF. In nucleotides, the CDR3 is TGTGCCTGGATCCAGGGGGCCTATAATTCACCCCTCCACTTT. V is TRBV30 and J is TRBJ1-6, with 7 bases fitting TRBD1. This CDR3 has 14 residues. V shed 4 bases and J 2 bases; nucleotides not matched to a gene: 2. Germline assignment: CDR1 GTSNPN and CDR2 SVGIG (reference sequence).

The chain employs TRBV6-2 or TRBV6-3 and TRBJ1-1, with 7 bases that match TRBD1. This CDR3 spans 18 amino acids. Trimming took 6 bases from V and 6 from J; bases not matched to a gene: 22. Per germline, CDR1 MNHEY and CDR2 SVGEGT. CDR3 in amino acids: CASSRGAGGKLMIAEAFF. Written as DNA, the CDR3 is TGTGCCAGCAGCCGCGGGGCAGGGGGGAAACTTATGATCGCTGAAGCTTTCTTT.

The V gene is TRBV23-1, the J gene TRBJ1-3; 8 positions match TRBD1. TRBV23-1 is assigned to the ORF class and has an uncertain function. CDR3 size: 14 residues. V trimming: 2 bases; J trimming: 3 bases; junction bases outside the gene matches: 0. CDR3 nucleotides: TGCGCCAGCAGTCAAACAGGGGGTGGAAACACCATATATTTT. This translates into CASSQTGGGNTIYF.

This chain joins TRBV3-1 (or the pseudogene TRBV3-2) and TRBJ1-2, with a possible D match to TRBD1 (5 bases). The germline V gene encodes CDR1 LGHDT and CDR2 YNNKEL (reference sequence). With 0 bases removed from V and 1 base from J, the gap between germline ends came to 9 bases. This CDR3 has 15 amino acids. The CDR3 sequence: CASSQDTGRNYGYTF. The CDR3 DNA follows: TGTGCCAGCAGCCAAGATACAGGCCGTAACTATGGCTACACCTTC.

The chain carries TRBV3-1 (or the pseudogene TRBV3-2) and TRBJ2-7, with D perhaps matching TRBD1 (6 bases). This CDR3 is built from 15 residues. With 1 base removed from V and 0 bases from J, the gap between germline ends came to 10 bases. Germline V gives CDR1 LGHDT, CDR2 YNNKEL (reference sequence). CDR3 loop: CASSQGGLSSYEQYF. The CDR3 DNA sequence: TGTGCCAGCAGCCAAGGGGGGCTAAGCTCCTACGAGCAGTACTTC.

The gene calls are TRBV18 and TRBJ1-1; D is perhaps TRBD1 (6 bases). Trimming shortened V by 6 bases and J by 7 bases, and 24 bases separated the two germline ends. CDR3 length: 16 amino acids. CDR1 is KGHSH, CDR2 LQKENI, per germline. CDR3 bases: TGTGCCAGCTCTCCCGAAAGGTTTATCGGACAGCTTGAAGCTTTCTTT. Protein sequence: CASSPERFIGQLEAFF.

The genes are TRBV3-1 (or the pseudogene TRBV3-2) and TRBJ1-1; 10 nucleotides line up with TRBD1. V lost 1 base, J lost 5 bases, and 7 bases stayed unmatched. Germline values: CDR1 LGHDT, CDR2 YNNKEL (reference sequence). The CDR3 totals 16 residues. Written as DNA, the CDR3 is TGTGCCAGCAGCCAAGGTGCGACAGGGGGCCGAACTGAAGCTTTCTTT. It is translated as CASSQGATGGRTEAFF.

This chain joins TRBV5-1 and TRBJ2-6; no clear D. Germline V gene sequence: CDR1 SGHRS, CDR2 YFSETQ. The V and J ends lost 0 bases and 1 base respectively, with 11 bases between them. The CDR3 is 17 residues long. The CDR3 reads CASSLDYSGSGANVLTF. Here the CDR3 DNA reads TGCGCCAGCAGCTTGGACTATTCTGGGTCTGGGGCCAACGTCCTGACTTTC.

This clone showed up just once. CDR3 DNA sequence: TGTGCCAGCTCACCTACCCTAGGAGGAAACTATGGCTACACCTTC. Its translation is CASSPTLGGNYGYTF. The V gene is TRBV18, the J gene TRBJ1-2; D uncertain. The CDR3 loop spans 15 amino acids. Trimming took off 3 bases at V and 2 bases at J, with 13 bases between the two ends. Germline values: CDR1 KGHSH, CDR2 LQKENI.

Note on this clone: The same CDR3 arises from other DNA sequences in this sample as well. The genes are TRBV5-1 and TRBJ1-1; possible D gene TRBD1, 5 bases. Germline V gene lookup returns CDR1 SGHRS and CDR2 YFSETQ. The CDR3 sequence is 13 residues long. V was pared by 1 base and J by 1 base, with 5 bases between. CDR3 region: CASSLQGNTEAFF. Written as DNA, the CDR3 is TGCGCCAGCAGCTTGCAGGGGAACACTGAAGCTTTCTTT.

The rearrangement uses TRBV21-1 and TRBJ1-1; the tabulated D call, TRBD1, remains unverified against the DNA. TRBV21-1 is given as a pseudogene. The CDR3 covers 14 residues. The chain's CDR3 is CASSKSRGCTEAFF. As DNA, the CDR3 is TGTGCCAGCAGCAAATCTAGGGGATGCACTGAAGCTTTCTTT.

V is TRBV7-7 and J is TRBJ1-3, with 10 nucleotides matching TRBD1. V was clipped by 5 bases and J by 2 bases; unmatched bases: 3. This CDR3 spans 15 amino acids. The germline CDR1 and CDR2 sequences are SSHAT and FNYEAQ (reference sequence). The CDR3 coding sequence is TGTGCCAGCAGCGTAGACAGGGGGCCTGGAAACACCATATATTTT. Translated: CASSVDRGPGNTIYF.

The chain is built from TRBV5-6 and TRBJ1-1, with 8 bases aligning to TRBD1. V lost 1 base, J lost 1 base, and 3 bases stayed unmatched. This CDR3 region has 15 residues. Germline V gene sequence: CDR1 SGHDT, CDR2 YYEEEE. The CDR3 protein is CASSLPTGENTEAFF. The CDR3 bases are TGTGCCAGCAGCTTGCCGACAGGGGAGAACACTGAAGCTTTCTTT.

The rearrangement links TRBV24-1 to TRBJ2-1; the match to TRBD1 covers 9 bases. The CDR3 consists of 18 residues. Germline V lookup: CDR1 KGHDR, CDR2 SFDVKD. Germline trimming cut 0 bases from V and 7 bases from J; bases unmatched to any gene: 12. The CDR3 sequence is CATSDLRDRASNLNEQFF. The DNA for the CDR3 is TGTGCCACCAGTGATTTGAGGGACAGGGCATCGAATTTAAATGAGCAGTTCTTC.

V gene TRBV19 combines with J gene TRBJ1-5, with unresolved D. There are 16 residues in the CDR3. V lost 6 bases and J lost 0, with 15 bases in between. From germline, CDR1 is LNHDA and CDR2 SQIVND (reference sequence). The CDR3 is CASRPSGSYSNQPQHF. CDR3 bases: TGTGCCAGTAGGCCGAGCGGGTCCTATAGCAATCAGCCCCAGCATTTT. Filled out from reference TRBV19 and TRBJ1-5, the complete variable domain reads DGGITQSPKYLFRKEGQNVTLSCEQNLNHDAMYWYRQDPGQGLRLIYYSQIVNDFQKGDIAEGYSVSREKKESFPLTVTSAQKNPTAFYLCASRPSGSYSNQPQHFGDGTRLSIL.

V and J are TRBV27 and TRBJ2-5, with TRBD1 as a possible D gene (6 bases). The CDR3 spans 17 residues. The V gene's germline CDR1 is MNHEY and CDR2 SMNVEV (reference sequence). The V and J ends lost 4 bases and 6 bases respectively, with 24 bases between them. The chain's CDR3 is CASSSKGVGDTRKTQYF. The CDR3 DNA reads TGTGCCAGCAGTTCCAAGGGGGTGGGGGACACGAGGAAGACCCAGTACTTC.

In regard to this clone: Distinct nucleotide sequences in the sample also encode this CDR3. The chain has TRBV21-1 and TRBJ2-7; the DNA was not compared with TRBD1, the D call given in the table. TRBV21-1 is classified as a pseudogene. The CDR3 has 16 amino acids. The CDR3 spells CASSAKRRDSLLEQYF. The CDR3 nucleotides read TGTGCCAGCAGCGCAAAAAGGCGGGACAGCCTTCTCGAGCAGTACTTC.

This clone was recorded once. V and J are TRBV7-9 and TRBJ1-1; perhaps TRBD1 as D (5 bases). Between the trimmed V and J ends, which lost 7 bases and 6 bases, there was a span of 15 bases. The CDR3 is 13 amino acids. Germline V gene lookup returns CDR1 SEHNR and CDR2 FQNEAQ (reference sequence). The CDR3 region has the DNA TGTGCCAGCACCCCGGGGGGGGGTTCTGAAGCTTTCTTT. This gives the protein CASTPGGGSEAFF.